This paragraph covers one TCR beta chain sequence. Sequencing of TCR beta, carried out with a high-throughput approach, was applied to CD8+ and CD4+ T cells from the blood. It was treatment-naive patients with stable or active relapsing-remitting disease who made up the multiple sclerosis controls. This sample is drawn from a study of CD8 T cells in Susac syndrome. With random hexamers, 0.5 to 1 ug RNA was reverse transcribed. Via MiXCR, TCRdb re-called the immunoSEQ multiplex PCR reads, giving one row per CDR3 protein. The sample holds 200,000 to 250,000 distinct CDR3 sequences, approximately 95% seen once. Germline values: CDR1 LGHDT, CDR2 YNNKEL (reference sequence). The CDR3 covers 13 residues. V was pared by 1 base and J by 3 bases, with 3 bases between.

The chain links TRBV3-1 to TRBJ2-2; D not resolved. Sequenced material: CD4+ T cells from PBMCs. The TCR comes from a human donor with multiple sclerosis. CDR3 amino acids: CASSQVHTGELFF. CDR3 nucleotides: TGTGCCAGCAGCCAAGTTCACACCGGGGAGCTGTTTTTT.